Following are 4 T cell receptor beta chains from one sample sequenced in a study of cytomegalovirus exposure and HLA in healthy donors. It was with 60 Vbeta and 13 Jbeta primers that the PCR ran. TCRdb's table, derived via immunoSEQ multiplex PCR, lists solely in-frame clones and lacks some. In the table there are around 190,000 clones, roughly 85% of which are singletons. The specimen was PBMCs. These receptors were collected from a woman in her forties or fifties in good health and CMV-seronegative.

The V and J genes are TRBV28 and TRBJ1-4; TRBD1 aligns across 7 bases. Germline V gene lookup returns CDR1 MDHEN and CDR2 SYDVKM. The CDR3 runs 12 residues. V lost 8 bases and J lost 8; bases outside the gene matches: 5. The CDR3: CASGRGREKLFF. The CDR3 bases are TGTGCCAGCGGAAGGGGGCGGGAAAAACTGTTTTTT.

The rearrangement uses TRBV18 and TRBJ2-5; 7 bases line up with TRBD1. CDR1 and CDR2 (germline): KGHSH, LQKENI. The CDR3 contains 13 residues. V lost 3 bases to trimming and J lost 5 bases; unmatched junction nucleotides: 3. CDR3 bases: TGTGCCAGCTCACCGACAGGGTTGGAGACCCAGTACTTC. Translating it yields CASSPTGLETQYF.

This clone was seen only a few times. This chain links TRBV7-9 with TRBJ2-3; D call uncertain. The CDR3 has 15 amino acids. V was trimmed by 6 bases and J by 0 bases, leaving 13 bases between them. The V gene's germline CDR1 is SEHNR and CDR2 FQNEAQ (reference sequence). CDR3 DNA sequence: TGTGCCAGCAGGATAGAAGCGATCAGCACAGATACGCAGTATTTT. Amino acid sequence: CASRIEAISTDTQYF.

V is TRBV2 and J is TRBJ2-1; D is possibly TRBD2 (6 bases). V lost 5 bases to trimming and J lost 4 bases, with 12 bases between them. The germline V gene has CDR1 SNHLY and CDR2 FYNNEI. The CDR3 consists of 14 residues. The CDR3 DNA is TGTGCCAGCAGTCCCTTTAGCGGATACAATGAGCAGTTCTTC. It is translated as CASSPFSGYNEQFF. Complete variable domain (other parts from reference TRBV2 and TRBJ2-1): EPEVTQTPSHQVTQMGQEVILRCVPISNHLYFYWYRQILGQKVEFLVSFYNNEISEKSEIFDDQFSVERPDGSNFTLKIRSTKLEDSAMYFCASSPFSGYNEQFFGPGTRLTVL.